This T cell receptor (beta chain) was sequenced during a study of T cells in Graves' hyperthyroidism and ophthalmopathy. The study, taken as a whole, reports: Most thyroid clonotypes expanded above 0.001 appeared in blood too.

This clonotype was observed at least ten times. Its antigen is not identified. The length of the CDR3 is 15 residues. Trimming took off 4 bases at V and 0 bases at J, with 12 bases between the two ends. Germline CDR1 is SGHVS and CDR2 is FQNEAQ. Amplification yielded TCR beta CDR3 regions, with RNA transcripts as the source. The TCR CDR3 first-round RT-PCR relied on the HTBI primer set. Each CDR3 protein is one row after TCRdb ran MiXCR on the multiplex PCR reads. Here the sample spans about 600,000 distinct CDR3 sequences, 13% to 15% being singletons. Inclusion characteristics of ophthalmopathy patients comprised a Clinical Activity Score of at least 3, a NOSPECS grade of at least 4, and duration under 3 months. Orbital computed tomography and thyroid ultrasound, together with serum TRAb and thyroxine and clinical symptoms, were used for diagnoses.

V gene TRBV7-8 combines with J gene TRBJ1-1; possibly TRBD1 for D (6 bases). The material sequenced was blood. The sequence derives from a woman aged 18-29 years with Graves' ophthalmopathy. The CDR3 sequence is CASSSGAGLNTEAFF. The CDR3 DNA reads TGTGCCAGCAGCTCAGGGGCGGGGCTGAACACTGAAGCTTTCTTT.